A selection of T cell receptor beta chains follows, all from one sample in a study of identical twins. One entry per CDR3 protein results from TCRdb running MiXCR on the 5' RACE reads. The sample holds 400,000 or so distinct CDR3 sequences, approximately 10% seen once. Input material: naive T cells sorted from blood. The receptors come from a woman aged 45-65 years in good health. Each CDR3 is given with its conserved first and last residue. Fields, in order: J gene, D gene, V gene, clone size, CDR3 protein, CDR3 DNA. A D gene is named only where the DNA matches it firmly. Rows may omit the clone size; those that give it use once, few, many or a size class.

>TRBJ2-3|.|TRBV12-3/TRBV12-4|few
CASSLAPADTQYF
TGTGCCAGCAGTTTAGCGCCGGCAGATACGCAGTATTTT
>TRBJ2-3|TRBD1|TRBV29-1|.
CSVVGTGVTDTQYF
TGCAGCGTTGTCGGGACAGGGGTTACAGATACGCAGTATTTT
>TRBJ1-2|.|TRBV2|.
CASSEVARPYGYTF
TGTGCCAGCAGTGAAGTGGCACGGCCCTATGGCTACACCTTC
>TRBJ2-7|.|TRBV28|.
CASSLTAASYEQYF
TGTGCCAGCAGCCTGACAGCGGCCTCCTACGAGCAGTACTTC
>TRBJ2-5|TRBD1|TRBV7-9|.
CASSPSTGDQETQYF
TGTGCCAGCAGCCCATCCACAGGGGACCAAGAGACCCAGTACTTC
>TRBJ2-5|TRBD2|TRBV12-3/TRBV12-4|.
CASSMGLAETQYF
TGTGCCAGCAGTATGGGACTAGCGGAGACCCAGTACTTC
>TRBJ2-1|TRBD1|TRBV6-6|many
CASRAGGNEQFF
TGTGCCAGCAGAGCAGGGGGCAATGAGCAGTTCTTC
>TRBJ2-3|TRBD1|TRBV19|.
CASSIWDRDTDTQYF
TGTGCCAGTAGTATATGGGACAGGGATACAGATACGCAGTATTTT
>TRBJ1-1|.|TRBV11-2|few
CASSLERGAVTEAFF
TGTGCCAGCAGCTTAGAGAGGGGGGCGGTCACTGAAGCTTTCTTT
>TRBJ2-1|TRBD2|TRBV5-8|.
CASSPPSGPYNEQFF
TGTGCCAGCAGCCCGCCTAGCGGCCCCTACAATGAGCAGTTCTTC
>TRBJ1-5|TRBD1|TRBV29-1|many
CSVGQGGNQPQHF
TGCAGCGTTGGACAGGGGGGCAATCAGCCCCAGCATTTT
>TRBJ2-1|TRBD2|TRBV7-6|many
CASSQTSGRSNEQFF
TGTGCCAGCAGCCAGACTAGCGGGCGTTCCAATGAGCAGTTCTTC
>TRBJ1-2|.|TRBV5-1|.
CASSGTYYGYTF
TGCGCCAGCAGTGGCACTTACTATGGCTACACCTTC
>TRBJ2-5|.|TRBV24-1|.
CATSDAFPQETQYF
TGTGCCACCAGTGATGCGTTCCCCCAAGAGACCCAGTACTTC
>TRBJ2-2|TRBD2|TRBV29-1|many
CSVAGLAGDSAGELFF
TGCAGCGTTGCCGGGCTAGCGGGAGATTCGGCCGGGGAGCTGTTTTTT
>TRBJ1-2|.|TRBV4-1|many
CASRIQGLPNYGYTF
TGCGCCAGCAGAATACAGGGCTTACCTAACTATGGCTACACCTTC
>TRBJ2-7|TRBD1|TRBV3-1|few
CASTGQDGRYF
TGTGCCAGCACCGGACAGGATGGTCGGTACTTC
>TRBJ1-1|TRBD1|TRBV11-2|many
CASSLGTGEAFF
TGTGCCAGCAGCTTAGGGACAGGGGAAGCTTTCTTT
>TRBJ2-2|TRBD2|TRBV11-3|few
CASSLGAGVGTGELFF
TGTGCCAGCAGCTTAGGAGCGGGAGTTGGGACCGGGGAGCTGTTTTTT
>TRBJ2-7|.|TRBV29-1|many
CSARESNEQYF
TGCAGCGCAAGGGAGTCGAACGAGCAGTACTTC
>TRBJ2-3|.|TRBV15|many
CATSRTSGQGGDTQYF
TGTGCCACCAGCAGAACGAGCGGGCAGGGCGGGGATACGCAGTATTTT
>TRBJ2-1|.|TRBV5-1|many
CASSSTGARLYNEQFF
TGCGCCAGCAGCTCGACCGGGGCCAGACTATACAATGAGCAGTTCTTC
>TRBJ2-5|TRBD1|TRBV6-5|.
CASSYGPDRQDQYF
TGTGCCAGCAGTTATGGCCCGGACAGGCAGGACCAGTACTTC
>TRBJ2-4|TRBD2|TRBV14|.
CASSLRSGGINIQYF
TGTGCCAGCAGCCTCAGATCGGGAGGGATAAACATTCAGTACTTC
>TRBJ2-5|TRBD1|TRBV5-5|few
CASSLDRGSLQETQYF
TGTGCCAGCAGCTTGGACAGGGGGAGTCTCCAAGAGACCCAGTACTTC
>TRBJ1-6|.|TRBV4-1|few
CASSQTNAYNSPLHF
TGCGCCAGCAGCCAAACTAACGCCTATAATTCACCCCTCCACTTT
>TRBJ2-7|.|TRBV27|.
CASGVSPYEQYF
TGTGCCAGCGGGGTATCACCCTACGAGCAGTACTTC
>TRBJ2-2|TRBD2|TRBV7-2|many
CASSLASGIPGELFF
TGTGCCAGCAGCTTAGCTAGCGGGATACCCGGGGAGCTGTTTTTT
>TRBJ2-7|.|TRBV5-1|many
CASSFGSYEQYF
TGCGCCAGCAGCTTTGGTAGTTACGAGCAGTACTTC
>TRBJ2-1|TRBD2|TRBV3-1|many
CASSQERSGRAFGEQFF
TGTGCCAGCAGCCAAGAAAGGAGCGGGAGGGCCTTTGGTGAGCAGTTCTTC
>TRBJ1-1|.|TRBV29-1|many
CSVEGGDTEAFF
TGCAGCGTTGAGGGGGGGGACACTGAAGCTTTCTTT
>TRBJ2-2|.|TRBV5-7|few
CASSLGAAANTGELFF
TGTGCCAGCAGCTTAGGTGCAGCGGCGAACACCGGGGAGCTGTTTTTT
>TRBJ1-1|.|TRBV29-1|few
CSVGAATGTEAFF
TGCAGCGTTGGTGCCGCGACGGGCACTGAAGCTTTCTTT
>TRBJ2-4|TRBD2|TRBV7-3|.
CASSQTSGSSDIQYF
TGTGCCAGCAGCCAGACTAGCGGGAGTTCGGACATTCAGTACTTC
>TRBJ2-1|TRBD2|TRBV9|.
CASSTRTSYNEQFF
TGTGCCAGCAGCACACGGACTAGCTACAATGAGCAGTTCTTC